Shown below are 28 T cell receptor beta chains from a single sample sequenced in a study of cytomegalovirus exposure and HLA in healthy donors. The PCR employed 60 Vbeta primers together with 13 Jbeta primers. Libraries were prepared by immunoSEQ multiplex PCR; TCRdb keeps only in-frame clonotypes and omits some of them. Seen here are about 92,000 clones, 65% to 85% observed once, and the top ten hold roughly 1.2%. The sequenced sample consisted of PBMCs. These receptors originate from a girl aged 2-10 years in good health and CMV-seropositive.

The table lists this clone with a few counts. This rearrangement joins TRBV7-3 to TRBJ2-1, with a tentative D call TRBD1 (5 bases). Germline CDR1 is SGHTA and CDR2 is FQGTGA. The CDR3 has 15 amino acids. V was clipped by 2 bases and J by 4 bases, with 12 bases between them. CDR3 in amino acids: CASSLARDLYNEQFF. CDR3 bases: TGTGCCAGCAGCTTAGCCAGGGATTTATACAATGAGCAGTTCTTC.

The chain carries TRBV7-2 and TRBJ2-1, with unresolved D. Trimming stripped 4 bases from V and 15 bases from J, with 19 bases between. In germline, CDR1 is SGHTA, CDR2 FQGNSA. This CDR3 region has 13 residues. CDR3 in DNA: TGTGCCAGCAGCTATGGCCCACAGAACGTGGGGTTCTTC. The encoded protein is CASSYGPQNVGFF. The full variable domain, its missing parts supplied by reference TRBV7-2 and TRBJ2-1, is GAGVSQSPSNKVTEKGKDVELRCDPISGHTALYWYRQSLGQGLEFLIYFQGNSAPDKSGLPSDRFSAERTGGSVSTLTIQRTQQEDSAVYLCASSYGPQNVGFFGPGTRLTVL.

V and J are TRBV5-4 and TRBJ2-3; TRBD2 matches 7 bases. There are 15 residues in the CDR3. V trimming: 0 bases; J trimming: 7 bases; junction bases outside the gene matches: 8. Germline values: CDR1 SGHNT, CDR2 YYREEE (reference sequence). In DNA form, the CDR3 reads TGTGCCAGCAGCTTGGAGGGGAGGGCCGTCAATACGCAGTATTTT. Its protein is CASSLEGRAVNTQYF.

In nucleotides, the CDR3 is TGTGCCAGCAGCGTAGTTAGCCGGGGACAGGGACTTGAGCAGTTCTTC. This sequence encodes CASSVVSRGQGLEQFF. The chain employs TRBV9 and TRBJ2-1, with 9 bases aligning to TRBD1. CDR3 length: 16 amino acids. Germline trimming cut 0 bases from V and 9 bases from J; bases unmatched to any gene: 10. CDR1 and CDR2 from the germline V gene are SGDLS and YYNGEE.

This clone showed up just once. V usage is TRBV28 and J usage is TRBJ2-7; the match to TRBD2 covers 9 bases. Germline V gene lookup returns CDR1 MDHEN and CDR2 SYDVKM. The CDR3 has 16 residues. After removal of 6 bases from V and 0 bases from J, the junction contained 9 bases not matched to a gene. This CDR3 reads CASSTIAGESSYEQYF. CDR3 nucleotide sequence: TGTGCCAGCAGCACTATAGCGGGAGAGAGCTCCTACGAGCAGTACTTC.

This clone has a handful of counts. The genes are TRBV25-1 and TRBJ1-3, with TRBD1 as a possible D gene (5 bases). This CDR3 spans 13 amino acids. Trimming took 3 bases from V and 4 from J, leaving 7 bases between them. Germline assignment: CDR1 MGHDK and CDR2 SYGVNS. CDR3 sequence reads: CASSDTGGNTIYF. CDR3 DNA: TGTGCCAGCAGTGATACAGGAGGAAACACCATATATTTT.

V usage is TRBV2 and J usage is TRBJ2-2; 10 nucleotides line up with TRBD1. Losses at the gene ends were 11 bases for V and 6 bases for J; bases not matched to a gene: 6. The CDR3 runs to 13 residues. Germline-derived CDR1 and CDR2 are SNHLY and FYNNEI. The DNA of the CDR3 is TGTGCCTACCGGGACAGGGGATCCGGGGAGCTGTTTTTT. Protein product: CAYRDRGSGELFF.

The chain employs TRBV7-2 and TRBJ1-4; D not resolved. This CDR3 spans 15 amino acids. Germline V gene lookup returns CDR1 SGHTA and CDR2 FQGNSA. Trimming pared 0 bases from V and 5 bases from J, leaving 10 bases between. The chain's CDR3 is CASSLARTLNEKLFF. Here the CDR3 DNA reads TGTGCCAGCAGCTTAGCCCGAACCCTAAATGAAAAACTGTTTTTT.

This chain uses TRBV6-5 with TRBJ2-1, with D unclear. Germline-derived CDR1 and CDR2 are MNHEY and SVGAGI. V lost 4 bases and J lost 5, with 12 bases in between. This CDR3 has 14 amino acids. For the CDR3, the DNA is TGTGCCAGCAGTTCAGGAAATGTCGACAATGAGCAGTTCTTC. Translated: CASSSGNVDNEQFF.

This sequence joins TRBV7-9 and TRBJ1-1; D might be TRBD1 (5 bases). Germline V gene data show CDR1 as SEHNR and CDR2 as FQNEAQ (reference sequence). The CDR3 totals 15 residues. V was clipped by 0 bases and J by 2 bases, with 10 bases between them. As DNA, the CDR3 is TGTGCCAGCAGCTTAGCTCGGGGGGAAAACACTGAAGCTTTCTTT. This encodes CASSLARGENTEAFF.

This chain connects TRBV5-1 to TRBJ2-3, with TRBD2 matching over 7 bases. Trimming at V came to 4 bases and at J to 0 bases, leaving 11 bases not matched to a gene. The CDR3 has 17 residues. The germline CDR1 and CDR2 sequences are SGHRS and YFSETQ. The CDR3 reads CASSQTRSGASTDTQYF. CDR3 sequence (DNA): TGCGCCAGCAGCCAAACACGCAGCGGGGCTAGCACAGATACGCAGTATTTT. The full variable domain, its missing parts supplied by reference TRBV5-1 and TRBJ2-3, is KAGVTQTPRYLIKTRGQQVTLSCSPISGHRSVSWYQQTPGQGLQFLFEYFSETQRNKGNFPGRFSGRQFSNSRSEMNVSTLELGDSALYLCASSQTRSGASTDTQYFGPGTRLTVL.

The rearrangement links TRBV6-5 to TRBJ2-7; D might be TRBD2 (7 bases). Trimming removed 3 bases at V and 2 bases at J, with 14 bases between. The CDR3 totals 15 residues. From germline, CDR1 is MNHEY and CDR2 SVGAGI. CDR3 region: CASSYSGEGAYEQYF. DNA of the CDR3: TGTGCCAGCAGTTATTCTGGGGAGGGGGCCTACGAGCAGTACTTC.

The V call is TRBV4-3, the J call TRBJ1-3; D ambiguous. This CDR3 contains 16 residues. Trimming removed 1 base from V and 0 bases from J, with 10 bases in between. From germline, CDR1 is LGHNA and CDR2 YSLEER. The CDR3: CASSQGTGDSGNTIYF. The CDR3 region has the DNA TGCGCCAGCAGCCAAGGGACCGGGGACTCTGGAAACACCATATATTTT.

The chain recombines TRBV10-1 with TRBJ2-3; D not resolved. Germline V gives CDR1 WNHNN, CDR2 SYGVQD (reference sequence). This CDR3 contains 13 residues. V lost 5 bases, J lost 1 base, and 7 bases lay in between. The CDR3, as DNA: TGCGCCAGCAGTTTTCCAGGCACAGATACGCAGTATTTT. Amino acids: CASSFPGTDTQYF.

J is TRBJ2-2 and V is TRBV28; 10 nucleotides agree with TRBD1. Trimming took 6 bases from V and 8 from J; bases not matched to a gene: 12. Germline loops: CDR1 MDHEN, CDR2 SYDVKM. The CDR3 loop spans 16 amino acids. In nucleotides, the CDR3 is TGTGCCAGCAGGGCCCCGGGACAGGGGCAGGAGGGGGAGCTGTTTTTT. Translation gives CASRAPGQGQEGELFF.

The rearrangement joins TRBV15 to TRBJ2-1, with 7 bases fitting TRBD1. CDR1 is LNHNV, CDR2 YYDKDF, per germline (reference sequence). V was clipped by 9 bases and J by 9 bases; unmatched bases: 11. This CDR3 is built from 13 residues. CDR3 in amino acids: CATNRGLEVEQFF. CDR3 sequence (DNA): TGTGCCACGAACAGGGGCCTCGAAGTTGAGCAGTTCTTC.

The J gene is TRBJ2-7, the V gene TRBV30; the D is unclear. The length of the CDR3 is 12 residues. CDR1 is GTSNPN and CDR2 is SVGIG in the germline V gene (reference sequence). V was pared by 2 bases and J by 2 bases, with 7 bases between. The DNA of the CDR3 is TGTGCCTGGAGTCCCTCCCCCTACGAGCAGTACTTC. It translates to CAWSPSPYEQYF. Drawing the rest from reference TRBV30 and TRBJ2-7, the complete variable domain is SQTIHQWPATLVQPVGSPLSLECTVEGTSNPNLYWYRQAAGRGLQLLFYSVGIGQISSEVPQNLSASRPQDRQFILSSKKLLLSDSGFYLCAWSPSPYEQYFGPGTRLTVT.

This chain joins TRBV29-1 and TRBJ2-7; TRBD2 matches at 7 bases. Germline CDR1 SQVTM, CDR2 ANQGSEA. The CDR3 is made up of 13 amino acids. Trimming took 5 bases from V and 3 from J; bases not matched to a gene: 7. Written as DNA, the CDR3 is TGCAGCGTTTCATGGGGGGGTAGCTACGAGCAGTACTTC. As protein: CSVSWGGSYEQYF.

The J gene is TRBJ1-1, the V gene TRBV5-6, with D uncertain. The germline gives CDR1 SGHDT, CDR2 YYEEEE. The CDR3 is 13 amino acids. Trimming removed 3 bases at V and 4 bases at J, with 10 bases between. CDR3 nucleotide sequence: TGTGCCAGCAGCTACGTTGGGCCCACTGAAGCTTTCTTT. Its protein product is CASSYVGPTEAFF.

The gene calls are TRBV2 and TRBJ2-1, with TRBD2 matching over 7 bases. J lost 4 bases, V lost 3 bases, and 9 bases had no gene match. The V gene's germline CDR1 is SNHLY and CDR2 FYNNEI. The CDR3 is 16 residues long. Here the CDR3 reads CASSELGREPYNEQFF. The CDR3 bases are TGTGCCAGCAGTGAGTTGGGGCGGGAGCCATACAATGAGCAGTTCTTC.

In this sample, this clone turned up once. CDR3 nucleotides: TGTGCCAGCAGCCAAGAGAGGCAGCCGTCGAGATACCAGTACTTC. This encodes CASSQERQPSRYQYF. The chain joins TRBV4-2 to TRBJ2-5; no clear D. CDR1 and CDR2 (germline): LGHNA, YNFKEQ. The ends were cut back, 0 bases at V and 10 bases at J, with 18 bases in the middle. This CDR3 has 15 residues.

The CDR3 bases are TGTGCCTGGAAACGTAGCGGGAGCTTACGTGACGGGGAGCTGTTTTTT. Its translation: CAWKRSGSLRDGELFF. The chain employs TRBV30 and TRBJ2-2; 9 bases match TRBD2. The CDR3 is 16 amino acids. J lost 7 bases, V lost 4 bases, and 13 bases had no gene match. CDR1 is GTSNPN, CDR2 SVGIG, per germline (reference sequence).

The chain uses TRBV28 and TRBJ1-2; 7 nucleotides match TRBD1. This CDR3 spans 14 amino acids. The germline CDR1 and CDR2 sequences are MDHEN and SYDVKM. Trimming took 6 bases from V and 7 from J; bases not matched to a gene: 11. The CDR3 bases are TGTGCCAGCAGCCCCGACGACAGGGCTAGTGGCTACACCTTC. It codes for CASSPDDRASGYTF.

The CDR3 DNA reads TGTGCCAGTAGCCCCGAGAGGGGGCGAGGCACTGAAGCTTTCTTT. This translates into CASSPERGRGTEAFF. The gene calls are TRBV19 and TRBJ1-1, with 7 bases matching TRBD1. The junction had 11 bases not matched to a gene; V was cut back by 6 bases and J by 4 bases. Germline CDR1 LNHDA, CDR2 SQIVND (reference sequence). The CDR3 runs to 15 residues.

The J gene is TRBJ2-1, the V gene TRBV30, with 7 bases matching TRBD2. Germline CDR1 and CDR2: GTSNPN and SVGIG (reference sequence). The CDR3 is 14 residues long. The V gene end was trimmed by 5 bases and the J gene end by 0 bases; junction bases not matched to a gene: 4. The CDR3, as DNA: TGTGCCTGGTTGAGCGGGACCTCCTACAATGAGCAGTTCTTC. It yields the protein CAWLSGTSYNEQFF.

The CDR3 nucleotides are TGTGCCAGCAGCACCGGACAGCTCTATGGCTACACCTTC. Translated, it gives CASSTGQLYGYTF. The chain uses TRBV13 and TRBJ1-2, with D possibly matching TRBD1 (6 bases). Germline CDR1 PRHDT, CDR2 FYEKMQ (reference sequence). This CDR3 region has 13 residues. Trimming removed 5 bases from V and 4 bases from J, with 11 bases in between. The complete variable domain, with remaining parts taken from reference TRBV13 and TRBJ1-2, reads AAGVIQSPRHLIKEKRETATLKCYPIPRHDTVYWYQQGPGQDPQFLISFYEKMQSDKGSIPDRFSAQQFSDYHSELNMSSLELGDSALYFCASSTGQLYGYTFGSGTRLTVV.

The V and J genes are TRBV9 and TRBJ2-7, with D perhaps TRBD1 (5 bases). Between the trimmed V and J ends, which lost 4 bases and 6 bases, there was a span of 14 bases. Germline loops: CDR1 SGDLS, CDR2 YYNGEE. The CDR3 is 13 amino acids. The CDR3 is CASSPTRESEQYF. The CDR3 coding sequence is TGTGCCAGCAGCCCCACCAGGGAAAGCGAGCAGTACTTC.

This clone was recorded once. The rearrangement links TRBV7-6 to TRBJ1-5; D is perhaps TRBD1 (6 bases). This CDR3 contains 13 residues. The V and J ends lost 3 bases and 5 bases respectively, with 8 bases between them. Germline V gives CDR1 SGHVS, CDR2 FNYEAQ. CDR3 coding DNA: TGTGCCAGCAGCTTTGGACAGTATCAGCCCCAGCATTTT. Amino acids: CASSFGQYQPQHF. The variable domain in full, completed from reference TRBV7-6 and TRBJ1-5, reads GAGVSQSPRYKVTKRGQDVALRCDPISGHVSLYWYRQALGQGPEFLTYFNYEAQQDKSGLPNDRFSAERPEGSISTLTIQRTEQRDSAMYRCASSFGQYQPQHFGDGTRLSIL.